Listed below are T cell receptor beta chains from one sample, sequenced in a study of human T cells and chemical hapten exposure. One entry per CDR3 protein results from TCRdb running MiXCR on the RACE reads. The table records roughly 180,000 distinct CDR3 sequences, about a fifth of them present only once. The sample consisted of whole blood, taken in connection with sensitization to the hapten diphenylcyclopropenone (DPC). The receptor set was obtained from a woman aged 45-65 years with alopecia areata. Some clones in this sample may be carry-over from other donors' samples. Both conserved end residues are part of each CDR3.

V gene	CDR3 length	J gene	CDR3 protein
TRBV7-2	14	TRBJ1-1	CASSLGITNTEAFF
TRBV6-6	16	TRBJ1-3	CASSSLGRGSGNTIYF
TRBV20-1	13	TRBJ2-7	CSATTGASYEQYF
TRBV19	15	TRBJ1-5	CASSFGQGGNQPQHF
TRBV6-1	11	TRBJ1-1	CASSEALQAFF
TRBV27	14	TRBJ2-3	CASSGGTVKNTQYF
TRBV6-5	14	TRBJ2-3	CASSYLTSGDTQYF
TRBV20-1	11	TRBJ2-7	CSTGVGYEQYF
TRBV20-1	12	TRBJ2-1	CSARGSYNEQFF
TRBV7-2	16	TRBJ1-5	CASSQGGSQGNQPQHF
TRBV10-2	14	TRBJ1-1	CASTQDRESTEAFF
TRBV29-1	15	TRBJ2-1	CSVPQTSGRVSEQFF
TRBV28	16	TRBJ2-1	CASSFLSGSGYNEQFF
TRBV19	16	TRBJ1-5	CASSVISGIGNQPQHF
TRBV5-1	14	TRBJ2-1	CASSSHLAGGHSFF
TRBV30	12	TRBJ2-7	CAWDIGTYEQYF
TRBV20-1	17	TRBJ2-5	CSARGPGQREMRETQYF
TRBV5-6	17	TRBJ2-1	CASSLRATGRPYNEQFF
TRBV20-1	13	TRBJ2-1	CSARGQGAAEQFF
TRBV20-1	12	TRBJ2-1	CSAKGLLNEQFF
TRBV27	16	TRBJ1-1	CASSPNAGGGNTEAFF
TRBV5-1	18	TRBJ2-6	CASRTPRDRGSGANVLTF
TRBV28	16	TRBJ1-6	CASSLPSPSSNSPLHF
TRBV12-3/TRBV12-4	14	TRBJ1-5	CASSSGAPNQPQHF
TRBV2	16	TRBJ1-2	CASSPIITQGSSGYTF
TRBV28	14	TRBJ2-7	CASSLQGYSYEQYF
TRBV20-1	14	TRBJ2-3	CSARLAVPTDTQYF